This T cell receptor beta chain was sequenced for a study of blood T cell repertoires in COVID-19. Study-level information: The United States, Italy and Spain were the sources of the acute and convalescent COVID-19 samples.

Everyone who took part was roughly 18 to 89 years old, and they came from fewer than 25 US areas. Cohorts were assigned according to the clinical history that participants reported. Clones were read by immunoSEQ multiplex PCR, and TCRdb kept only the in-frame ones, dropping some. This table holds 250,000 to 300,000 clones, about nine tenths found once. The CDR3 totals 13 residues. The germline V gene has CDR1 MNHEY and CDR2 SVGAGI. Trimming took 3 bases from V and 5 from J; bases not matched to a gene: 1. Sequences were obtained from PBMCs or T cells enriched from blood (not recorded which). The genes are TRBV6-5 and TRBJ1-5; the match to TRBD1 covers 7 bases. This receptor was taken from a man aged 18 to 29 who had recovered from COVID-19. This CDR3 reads CASSYQGDQPQHF. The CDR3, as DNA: TGTGCCAGCAGTTATCAGGGGGATCAGCCCCAGCATTTT.